The next 32 T cell receptor beta chains were all read from a single sample in a study of blood T cells in healthy people across ages. A second PCR, run for about 7 to 11 cycles, used a sample-barcoded 5' primer plus a J-beta primer mix. One entry per CDR3 protein, called by TCRdb with MiXCR from the 5' RACE reads. Found here are 1.5 million to 2 million distinct CDR3 sequences, 28% of them singletons; the top ten hold 7.7%. Material for sequencing was blood. These receptors came from a young woman in good health.

The chain is built from TRBV7-2 and TRBJ2-4; D is unresolved. Germline values: CDR1 SGHTA, CDR2 FQGNSA. CDR3 length equals 12 residues. V was clipped by 4 bases and J by 13 bases, with 14 bases between them. The CDR3 DNA reads TGTGCCAGCAGCTACGACCCGAGAAGGCAGTACTTC. Translated, it gives CASSYDPRRQYF.

This clonotype was seen a handful of times. The genes are TRBV20-1 and TRBJ2-7; D is perhaps TRBD2 (6 bases). Germline V lookup: CDR1 DFQATT, CDR2 SNEGSKA (reference sequence). Deletions cut 1 base from V and 5 bases from J, with 15 bases between. CDR3 length equals 14 residues. The CDR3 nucleotides are TGCAGTGCTAGAGTGGGAGGTTCCATGGACGAGCAGTACTTC. Translation: CSARVGGSMDEQYF.

V is TRBV19 and J is TRBJ2-7; D gene unclear. Germline V gives CDR1 LNHDA, CDR2 SQIVND (reference sequence). The CDR3 covers 15 residues. V dropped 3 bases and J dropped 2 bases, with 14 bases sitting between them. The CDR3 reads CASSIGTTLAYEQYF. DNA for the CDR3: TGTGCCAGTAGTATCGGCACCACCTTAGCCTACGAGCAGTACTTC.

There are many counts of this clonotype. The V and J genes are TRBV28 and TRBJ2-5; 9 bases agree with TRBD1. The CDR3 has 15 amino acids. Germline V gene sequence: CDR1 MDHEN, CDR2 SYDVKM. The ends lost 7 bases at V and 1 base at J; junction bases unmatched: 7. CDR3 coding DNA: TGTGCCAGCATGGGGACAGGGAGGGTCCAAGAGACCCAGTACTTC. It translates to CASMGTGRVQETQYF.

This clonotype was counted ten times or more. The chain uses TRBV12-3 or TRBV12-4 and TRBJ2-7, with a possible D match to TRBD1 (6 bases). The CDR3 loop spans 11 amino acids. V was trimmed by 5 bases and J by 10 bases, leaving 12 bases between them. CDR3 sequence (DNA): TGTGCCAGCAGTCTCAGGGGCCCTCAGTACTTC. Amino acids: CASSLRGPQYF.

V is TRBV30 and J is TRBJ2-7; D tentatively reads TRBD1 or TRBD2 (5 bases each). Trimming shortened V by 3 bases and J by 2 bases, and 17 bases separated the two germline ends. The CDR3 totals 15 residues. Looked up from germline, CDR1 is GTSNPN and CDR2 is SVGIG (reference sequence). Here the CDR3 reads CAWSNHGTATYEQYF. The CDR3 nucleotides read TGTGCCTGGAGCAACCACGGGACCGCAACCTACGAGCAGTACTTC.

This clonotype occurred a few times. V is TRBV20-1 and J is TRBJ1-5; D uncertain. The CDR3 is 13 residues long. Looked up from germline, CDR1 is DFQATT and CDR2 is SNEGSKA (reference sequence). Trimming removed 5 bases at V and 8 bases at J, with 16 bases between. CDR3: CSALRAGGEPQHF. The DNA of the CDR3 is TGCAGTGCTCTCCGCGCGGGTGGGGAGCCCCAGCATTTT.

The J gene is TRBJ2-5, the V gene TRBV3-1; weak D call: TRBD2 (7 bases). The V and J ends lost 4 bases and 3 bases respectively, with 21 bases between them. From germline, CDR1 is LGHDT and CDR2 YNNKEL (reference sequence). The CDR3 has 17 amino acids. The DNA of the CDR3 is TGTGCCAGCAGCCGGGGGGGCGGACAGTTGAGAAAAGAGACCCAGTACTTC. This translates into CASSRGGGQLRKETQYF.

V is TRBV27 and J is TRBJ1-5; D possibly corresponds to TRBD1 (5 bases). Germline CDR1 reads MNHEY; CDR2 reads SMNVEV (reference sequence). The CDR3 spans 15 residues. Deletions cut 6 bases from V and 2 bases from J, with 14 bases between. CDR3 coding DNA: TGTGCCAGCAGCCCAAGGACACAGGGCAATCAGCCCCAGCATTTT. As protein: CASSPRTQGNQPQHF.

There are a few counts of this clonotype. A much larger clone differs by one base, so this may be a read error. The V call is TRBV7-2, the J call TRBJ2-7, with a tentative D call TRBD1 (6 bases). CDR1 is SGHTA and CDR2 is FQGNSA in the germline V gene. V dropped 7 bases and J dropped 4 bases, with 17 bases sitting between them. This CDR3 comprises 14 residues. The CDR3 sequence: CASILDRSQYEQYF. CDR3 nucleotide sequence: TGTGCCAGCATTCTCGACAGGAGCCAATACGAGCAGTACTTC.

The rearrangement uses TRBV7-2 and TRBJ2-5; no clear D. The germline V and J ends were trimmed by 0 bases and 3 bases, with 5 bases remaining between them. Germline V gene lookup returns CDR1 SGHTA and CDR2 FQGNSA. The CDR3 consists of 13 residues. CDR3 residues: CASSLATKETQYF. CDR3 coding DNA: TGTGCCAGCAGCTTAGCGACCAAAGAGACCCAGTACTTC.

V gene TRBV7-3 combines with J gene TRBJ1-2, with 9 bases lining up with TRBD1. This CDR3 spans 19 amino acids. After removal of 1 base from V and 6 bases from J, the junction contained 18 bases not matched to a gene. CDR1 SGHTA and CDR2 FQGTGA come from the germline V gene. CDR3 in amino acids: CASSLRGGGQGRGLDGYTF. The CDR3 DNA sequence: TGTGCCAGCAGCTTAAGAGGGGGGGGACAGGGCAGAGGTCTTGATGGCTACACCTTC.

The chain recombines TRBV6-6 with TRBJ1-5, with a tentative D call TRBD1 (6 bases). Germline CDR1 MNHNY, CDR2 SVGAGI (reference sequence). The CDR3 length is 15 residues. Trimming cost V 2 bases and J 5 bases, with 13 bases left between them. The CDR3 is CASSYQGTIDQPQHF. In nucleotides, the CDR3 is TGTGCCAGCAGTTACCAGGGGACAATAGATCAGCCCCAGCATTTT.

V is TRBV7-2 and J is TRBJ2-3; 8 bases are a match to TRBD1. Germline values: CDR1 SGHTA, CDR2 FQGNSA. This CDR3 contains 16 residues. With V trimmed by 5 bases and J by 5 bases, 12 bases remained unmatched. The CDR3 sequence is CASSLPSTGAVDTQYF. DNA for the CDR3: TGTGCCAGCAGCCTCCCCTCGACAGGGGCGGTAGATACGCAGTATTTT.

Remarks on this clonotype: This likely comes from a read error, as the CDR3 has no conserved phenylalanine or tryptophan at its end. The V and J genes are TRBV29-1 and TRBJ2-7; D is unclear. The germline CDR1 and CDR2 sequences are SQVTM and ANQGSEA. This CDR3 contains 14 residues. V dropped 4 bases and J dropped 2 bases, with 15 bases sitting between them. For the CDR3, the DNA is TGCAGCGTTGTGGTTGTCATCCAAACCTACGAGCAGTACTGC. Residues: CSVVVVIQTYEQYC.

The chain employs TRBV7-9 and TRBJ1-1, with a tentative D call TRBD1 (6 bases). Trimming took off 0 bases at V and 11 bases at J, with 10 bases between the two ends. This CDR3 is built from 12 residues. The germline V gene has CDR1 SEHNR and CDR2 FQNEAQ (reference sequence). CDR3 sequence reads: CASSLARGAAFF. CDR3 coding DNA: TGTGCCAGCAGCTTAGCTCGGGGGGCCGCTTTCTTT.

Concerning this clonotype: The germline gene is not matched at one end of the junction; a read error may be the cause. V and J are TRBV6-6 and TRBJ2-1; 8 bases line up with TRBD1. The CDR3 sequence is 15 residues long. The germline CDR1 and CDR2 sequences are MNHNY and SVGAGI (reference sequence). In nucleotides, the CDR3 is TGTGCCAACAGTGAGCCGGGACAGGCGAACAATGAGCAGTTCTTC. Protein product: CANSEPGQANNEQFF.

This clonotype was detected a few times. The chain employs TRBV7-2 and TRBJ2-3; 7 nucleotides align to TRBD2. CDR1 SGHTA and CDR2 FQGNSA come from the germline V gene. V shed 2 bases, J shed 1 base, and the junction held 6 bases outside the gene matches. This CDR3 region has 16 residues. The chain's CDR3 is CASSLWASGGTDTQYF. The DNA of the CDR3 is TGTGCCAGCAGCTTATGGGCTAGCGGAGGCACAGATACGCAGTATTTT.

V usage is TRBV7-2 and J usage is TRBJ1-4; D remains unclear. V was cut by 5 bases and J by 5 bases, with 9 bases left in between. CDR3 size: 13 residues. Germline values: CDR1 SGHTA, CDR2 FQGNSA. CDR3 sequence reads: CASSPALNEKLFF. CDR3 in DNA: TGTGCCAGCAGCCCGGCGTTGAATGAAAAACTGTTTTTT.

Many counts were recorded for this clonotype. The genes are TRBV20-1 and TRBJ2-7; 8 bases match TRBD1. The CDR3 loop spans 14 amino acids. Germline CDR1 reads DFQATT; CDR2 reads SNEGSKA (reference sequence). This CDR3 is CSSRVHDRGNEQYF. The CDR3 coding sequence is TGCAGCTCCCGGGTCCATGACAGGGGCAACGAGCAGTACTTC.

In this sample, this clonotype turned up many times. The V call is TRBV12-3 or TRBV12-4, the J call TRBJ2-7, with D possibly being TRBD1 (5 bases). V was shortened by 3 bases and J by 6 bases, with 9 bases between the two germline ends. CDR3 length: 12 residues. The CDR3: CASSLNRFEQYF. CDR3 DNA: TGTGCCAGCAGTTTGAACAGGTTCGAGCAGTACTTC.

Only a few counts were recorded for this clonotype. V is TRBV5-1 and J is TRBJ1-1; D might be TRBD1 (5 bases). The V end was cut by 4 bases, the J end by 1 base, with 20 bases between. From germline, CDR1 is SGHRS and CDR2 YFSETQ. The CDR3 has 17 amino acids. CDR3 bases: TGCGCCAGCAGCACGTCCGGGACCGCTAGTGAGAACACTGAAGCTTTCTTT. Translated, it gives CASSTSGTASENTEAFF.

The chain is built from TRBV4-3 and TRBJ2-3, with 9 bases aligning to TRBD2. Germline lookup yields CDR1 LGHNA and CDR2 YSLEER. The CDR3 length is 16 residues. Trimming took 1 base from V and 5 from J; bases not matched to a gene: 7. For the CDR3, the DNA is TGCGCCAGCAGCCAAGGTCCTAGCGGGATTGGAGATACGCAGTATTTT. Amino acid sequence: CASSQGPSGIGDTQYF.

As regards this clonotype: A clone one base away is much larger, so this may be a read error. The chain combines TRBV5-5 with TRBJ2-3; no firm D call. V dropped 5 bases and J dropped 2 bases, with 6 bases sitting between them. Germline-derived CDR1 and CDR2 are SGHKS and YYEKEE (reference sequence). The CDR3 loop spans 12 amino acids. In DNA, the CDR3 is TGTGCCAGCAGGTGGATCACAGATACGCAGTATTTT. It specifies CASRWITDTQYF.

This clonotype was seen a few times. The chain uses TRBV19 and TRBJ2-7; possible D gene TRBD1, 6 bases. Trimming left V 3 bases short and J 4 bases short, with 10 bases between. Germline V gives CDR1 LNHDA, CDR2 SQIVND (reference sequence). The CDR3 loop spans 13 amino acids. CDR3 residues: CASSIAQGYEQYF. The CDR3 nucleotides read TGTGCCAGTAGTATCGCACAGGGATACGAGCAGTACTTC.

This clonotype was detected a few times. The V gene is TRBV5-1, the J gene TRBJ2-3, with a tentative D call TRBD1 (6 bases). There are 13 residues in the CDR3. From germline, CDR1 is SGHRS and CDR2 YFSETQ. The V gene lost 3 bases and the J gene lost 6 bases, with 11 bases spanning the gap. Here the CDR3 DNA reads TGCGCCAGCAGCTCAGGGGTGTTGGATACGCAGTATTTT. This codes for CASSSGVLDTQYF. Together with reference TRBV5-1 and TRBJ2-3, the CDR3 gives the full variable domain: KAGVTQTPRYLIKTRGQQVTLSCSPISGHRSVSWYQQTPGQGLQFLFEYFSETQRNKGNFPGRFSGRQFSNSRSEMNVSTLELGDSALYLCASSSGVLDTQYFGPGTRLTVL.

This clonotype was detected ten times or more. The rearrangement links TRBV29-1 to TRBJ2-4; perhaps D is TRBD1 or TRBD2 (5 bases each). Germline CDR1 SQVTM, CDR2 ANQGSEA. V was shortened by 5 bases and J by 6 bases, with 11 bases between the two germline ends. The CDR3 contains 12 residues. CDR3 loop: CSVSSGTNIQYF. The CDR3 region has the DNA TGCAGCGTTTCCTCCGGGACAAACATTCAGTACTTC.

The rearrangement uses TRBV6-1 and TRBJ1-5; 7 positions match TRBD1. Germline-derived CDR1 and CDR2 are MNHNS and SASEGT. CDR3 length: 16 amino acids. Trimming removed 1 base from V and 4 bases from J; junction bases left unmatched: 7. The CDR3 protein is CASSEVAGGGNQPQHF. For the CDR3, the DNA is TGTGCCAGCAGTGAAGTAGCAGGGGGAGGAAATCAGCCCCAGCATTTT.

This rearrangement joins TRBV13 to TRBJ2-7; 10 bases match TRBD2. There are 15 residues in the CDR3. The ends lost 4 bases at V and 6 bases at J; junction bases unmatched: 9. Germline-derived CDR1 and CDR2 are PRHDT and FYEKMQ (reference sequence). The CDR3 coding sequence is TGTGCCAGCAGCTCGACTAGCGGGCCGGAAGGCGAGCAGTACTTC. It is translated as CASSSTSGPEGEQYF.

V gene TRBV12-3 or TRBV12-4 combines with J gene TRBJ2-1, with 15 positions matching TRBD2. J lost 8 bases, V lost 6 bases, and 5 bases had no gene match. CDR3 length: 15 residues. This chain's CDR3 is CASRGGLAGGDEQFF. CDR3 coding DNA: TGTGCCAGCAGGGGGGGACTAGCGGGAGGCGATGAGCAGTTCTTC.

Comments on this clonotype: The junction shows a germline mismatch at one end, possibly a read error. The chain employs TRBV12-3 or TRBV12-4 and TRBJ2-7; TRBD1 might be the D (6 bases). The CDR3 spans 14 residues. Here the CDR3 reads CAGSLTGLGYEQYF. DNA for the CDR3: TGTGCCGGCAGCCTGACAGGCCTAGGGTACGAGCAGTACTTC.

The chain has TRBV27 and TRBJ2-5, with 15 bases identical to TRBD2. CDR1 is MNHEY, CDR2 SMNVEV, per germline (reference sequence). V lost 2 bases to trimming and J lost 5 bases; unmatched junction nucleotides: 6. The CDR3 is 17 residues long. The CDR3 DNA is TGTGCCAGCAGTTTAGGTGGACTAGCGGGAGGGGAGGAGACCCAGTACTTC. Translated: CASSLGGLAGGEETQYF.